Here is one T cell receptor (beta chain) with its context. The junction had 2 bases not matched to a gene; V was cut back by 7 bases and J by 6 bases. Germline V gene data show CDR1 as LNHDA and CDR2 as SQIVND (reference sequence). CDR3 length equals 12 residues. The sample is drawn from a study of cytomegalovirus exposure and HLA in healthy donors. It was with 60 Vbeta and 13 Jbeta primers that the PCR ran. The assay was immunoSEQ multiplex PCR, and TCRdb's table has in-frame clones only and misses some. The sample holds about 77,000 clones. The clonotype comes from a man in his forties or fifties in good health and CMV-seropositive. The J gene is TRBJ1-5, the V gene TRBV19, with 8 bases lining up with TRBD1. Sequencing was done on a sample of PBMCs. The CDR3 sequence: CASNRGTQPQHF. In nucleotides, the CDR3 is TGTGCCAGTAACAGGGGGACTCAGCCCCAGCATTTT.